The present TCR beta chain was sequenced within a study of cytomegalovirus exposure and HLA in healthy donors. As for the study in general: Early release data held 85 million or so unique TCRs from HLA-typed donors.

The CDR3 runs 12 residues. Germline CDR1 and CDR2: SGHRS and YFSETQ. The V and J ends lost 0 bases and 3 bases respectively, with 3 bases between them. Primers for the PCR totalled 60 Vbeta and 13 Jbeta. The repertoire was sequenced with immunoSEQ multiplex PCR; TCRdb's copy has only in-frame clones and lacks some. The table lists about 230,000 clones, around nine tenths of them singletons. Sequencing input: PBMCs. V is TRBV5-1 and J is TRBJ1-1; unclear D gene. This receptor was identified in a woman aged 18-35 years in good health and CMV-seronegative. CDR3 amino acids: CASSLGDTEAFF. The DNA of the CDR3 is TGCGCCAGCAGCTTGGGCGACACTGAAGCTTTCTTT.